This T cell receptor (beta chain) was sequenced for a study of blood T cell repertoires in COVID-19. Between the trimmed V and J ends, which lost 3 bases and 6 bases, there was a span of 12 bases. This CDR3 comprises 14 residues. Per the germline V gene, CDR1 is SNHLY and CDR2 is FYNNEI. Here immunoSEQ multiplex PCR was the method, and the copy in TCRdb shows in-frame clones only, minus some. The sample includes roughly 210,000 clones, around 90% of them seen just once. Sequenced sample: peripheral blood. This rearrangement joins TRBV2 to TRBJ2-1; D might be TRBD1 (6 bases). The receptor was isolated from a man between 65 and 85 years old with acute or convalescent COVID-19. The CDR3 region has the DNA TGTGCCAGCAGTGAGAGCCAGGGGCCCAATGAGCAGTTCTTC. This gives the protein CASSESQGPNEQFF.